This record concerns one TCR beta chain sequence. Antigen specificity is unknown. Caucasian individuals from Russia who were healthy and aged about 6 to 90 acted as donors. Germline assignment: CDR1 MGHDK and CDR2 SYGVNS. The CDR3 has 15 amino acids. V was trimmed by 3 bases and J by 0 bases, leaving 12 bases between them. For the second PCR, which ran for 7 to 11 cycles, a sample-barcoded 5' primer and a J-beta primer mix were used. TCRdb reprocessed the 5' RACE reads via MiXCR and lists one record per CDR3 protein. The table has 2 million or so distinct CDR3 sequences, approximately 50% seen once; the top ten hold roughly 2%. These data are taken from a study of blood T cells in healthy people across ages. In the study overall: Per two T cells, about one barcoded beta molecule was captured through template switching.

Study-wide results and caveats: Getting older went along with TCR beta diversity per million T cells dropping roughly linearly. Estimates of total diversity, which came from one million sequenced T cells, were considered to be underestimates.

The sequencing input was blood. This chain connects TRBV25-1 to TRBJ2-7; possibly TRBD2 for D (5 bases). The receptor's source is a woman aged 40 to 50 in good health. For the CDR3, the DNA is TGTGCCAGCAGTGATTCGGGGTCGCTCTCCTACGAGCAGTACTTC. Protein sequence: CASSDSGSLSYEQYF.